A selection of T cell receptor beta chains follows, all from one sample in a study of shared clonotypes between healthy human individuals. Measured with immunoSEQ multiplex PCR; TCRdb has only the in-frame clones, and not every one. Here the sample spans around 2,100,000 clones, approximately 94% being singletons. The sample comprised naive CD8+ T cells sorted from blood. The receptors stem from a man between 18 and 35 years old in good health. Each CDR3 is given with its conserved first and last residue. A row's size may be missing; if present it is once, few, many or a size class.

len: 13; v_gene: TRBV28; abundance: NA; j_gene: TRBJ2-7; CDR3aa: CASSNRGLGEQYF
len: 19; v_gene: TRBV11-2; abundance: NA; j_gene: TRBJ2-1; CDR3aa: CASSPSWTSGISSYNEQFF
len: 16; v_gene: TRBV7-2; abundance: NA; j_gene: TRBJ2-3; CDR3aa: CASSYRSSGGADTQYF
len: 15; v_gene: TRBV1; abundance: NA; j_gene: TRBJ2-7; CDR3aa: CTSSLRLAGFYEQYF
len: 14; v_gene: TRBV5-6; abundance: NA; j_gene: TRBJ2-4; CDR3aa: CASSPGTGFGIQYF
len: 13; v_gene: TRBV27; abundance: few; j_gene: TRBJ2-7; CDR3aa: CASSFRSSYEQYF
len: 13; v_gene: TRBV11-3; abundance: NA; j_gene: TRBJ2-2; CDR3aa: CASSLVTTGELFF
len: 10; v_gene: TRBV27; abundance: NA; j_gene: TRBJ1-2; CDR3aa: CASQRGGYTF
len: 17; v_gene: TRBV4-1; abundance: NA; j_gene: TRBJ2-1; CDR3aa: CASSSRSVLGSYNEQFF
len: 15; v_gene: TRBV6-5; abundance: NA; j_gene: TRBJ1-1; CDR3aa: CASSYSGLMNTEAFF
len: 14; v_gene: TRBV7-9; abundance: NA; j_gene: TRBJ1-6; CDR3aa: CASSSTTGTSPLHF
len: 16; v_gene: TRBV4-1; abundance: NA; j_gene: TRBJ2-7; CDR3aa: CASSHTGTGAVYEQYF
len: 12; v_gene: TRBV6-1; abundance: NA; j_gene: TRBJ2-7; CDR3aa: CASSENSYEQYF
len: 14; v_gene: TRBV9; abundance: once; j_gene: TRBJ2-1; CDR3aa: CASSVGNGDNEQFF
len: 19; v_gene: TRBV28; abundance: once; j_gene: TRBJ2-2; CDR3aa: CASSFDSAGVGVNTGELFF
len: 11; v_gene: TRBV12-5; abundance: NA; j_gene: TRBJ2-5; CDR3aa: CASGLVEAQYF
len: 10; v_gene: TRBV6-1; abundance: few; j_gene: TRBJ2-2; CDR3aa: CASLGKELFF
len: 14; v_gene: TRBV4-3; abundance: NA; j_gene: TRBJ2-7; CDR3aa: CASSQVDGTYEQYF
len: 15; v_gene: TRBV5-5; abundance: NA; j_gene: TRBJ1-5; CDR3aa: CASSPGTGADQPQHF
len: 10; v_gene: TRBV10-2; abundance: few; j_gene: TRBJ1-6; CDR3aa: CASLGRPLHF
len: 13; v_gene: TRBV11-1; abundance: NA; j_gene: TRBJ2-3; CDR3aa: CASSQGFGDTQYF
len: 13; v_gene: TRBV4-1; abundance: NA; j_gene: TRBJ2-7; CDR3aa: CASSQAENYEQYF
len: 16; v_gene: TRBV27; abundance: NA; j_gene: TRBJ2-7; CDR3aa: CASSLSGGERPYEQYF
len: 13; v_gene: TRBV30; abundance: NA; j_gene: TRBJ2-7; CDR3aa: CAWSVGGPYEQYF
len: 15; v_gene: TRBV27; abundance: NA; j_gene: TRBJ2-7; CDR3aa: CASSFRGSGSYEQYF
len: 14; v_gene: TRBV6-1; abundance: NA; j_gene: TRBJ2-7; CDR3aa: CASTGRASSHEQYF
len: 15; v_gene: TRBV5-1; abundance: NA; j_gene: TRBJ2-1; CDR3aa: CASSSLAGEDNEQFF
len: 13; v_gene: TRBV6-1; abundance: NA; j_gene: TRBJ1-5; CDR3aa: CASSEAVGQPQHF
len: 12; v_gene: TRBV11-3; abundance: NA; j_gene: TRBJ2-7; CDR3aa: CASSFGSYEQYF
len: 12; v_gene: TRBV6-6; abundance: NA; j_gene: TRBJ2-1; CDR3aa: CASSYSDNEQFF
len: 16; v_gene: TRBV27; abundance: NA; j_gene: TRBJ2-1; CDR3aa: CASSLSRTISYNEQFF
len: 15; v_gene: TRBV5-5; abundance: NA; j_gene: TRBJ2-7; CDR3aa: CASSLGQGSSYEQYF
len: 15; v_gene: TRBV27; abundance: NA; j_gene: TRBJ1-1; CDR3aa: CASSWTGKSWTEAFF
len: 16; v_gene: TRBV7-8; abundance: NA; j_gene: TRBJ2-4; CDR3aa: CASSKSGGAAKNIQYF
len: 13; v_gene: TRBV19; abundance: NA; j_gene: TRBJ2-2; CDR3aa: CASTQTGTGELFF
len: 14; v_gene: TRBV6-5; abundance: NA; j_gene: TRBJ2-1; CDR3aa: CASSLLRTGNEQFF
len: 16; v_gene: TRBV27; abundance: NA; j_gene: TRBJ1-2; CDR3aa: CASSTSTGVNHYGYTF
len: 15; v_gene: TRBV4-1; abundance: NA; j_gene: TRBJ2-1; CDR3aa: CASSPGLALYNEQFF
len: 15; v_gene: TRBV6-5; abundance: NA; j_gene: TRBJ1-2; CDR3aa: CASRPLTGMNYGYTF
len: 17; v_gene: TRBV12-5; abundance: NA; j_gene: TRBJ2-5; CDR3aa: CASGVGTGSVQLETQYF
len: 12; v_gene: TRBV2; abundance: NA; j_gene: TRBJ1-1; CDR3aa: CASSEFGTEAFF
len: 17; v_gene: TRBV7-9; abundance: once; j_gene: TRBJ2-1; CDR3aa: CASREEGRLGLYNEQFF
len: 13; v_gene: TRBV4-1; abundance: NA; j_gene: TRBJ2-1; CDR3aa: CASSQEGTGEQFF
len: 14; v_gene: TRBV27; abundance: NA; j_gene: TRBJ2-7; CDR3aa: CASSLAVPGDEQYF
len: 16; v_gene: TRBV7-9; abundance: NA; j_gene: TRBJ2-1; CDR3aa: CASSLPLAGPYNEQFF
len: 13; v_gene: TRBV10-1; abundance: NA; j_gene: TRBJ2-3; CDR3aa: CASSERVGDTQYF
len: 14; v_gene: TRBV11-2; abundance: NA; j_gene: TRBJ2-1; CDR3aa: CASSSLGAYNEQFF
len: 13; v_gene: TRBV4-1; abundance: NA; j_gene: TRBJ1-5; CDR3aa: CASSPGQNQPQHF
len: 14; v_gene: TRBV5-8; abundance: NA; j_gene: TRBJ1-2; CDR3aa: CASSLVFGSVSYTF